Presented here are 20 T cell receptor beta chains from one specimen sequenced in a study of CD8 T cells in ankylosing spondylitis. TCRdb reanalysed the 5' RACE reads using MiXCR and keeps one entry per CDR3 protein. The table has 300,000 to 350,000 distinct CDR3 sequences, roughly 10% seen once. The source material was blood, either unsorted or a sorted T cell fraction (not recorded which). The receptors originated from a female donor with ankylosing spondylitis or in good health (not recorded which).

This clonotype was counted many times. The J gene is TRBJ2-1, the V gene TRBV6-1, with 12 bases fitting TRBD2. The CDR3 spans 19 residues. Losses at the gene ends were 6 bases for V and 5 bases for J; bases not matched to a gene: 17. Germline-derived CDR1 and CDR2 are MNHNS and SASEGT. The CDR3 loop is CASSELGLAGFTVHNEQFF. The CDR3 nucleotides read TGTGCCAGCAGCGAATTAGGACTAGCGGGATTCACCGTACACAATGAGCAGTTCTTC.

This clonotype occurred a few times. The chain employs TRBV3-1 and TRBJ2-2; 8 nucleotides agree with TRBD1. J was trimmed by 3 bases and V by 5 bases; bases with no gene match: 5. CDR3 length equals 15 residues. Germline CDR1 LGHDT, CDR2 YNNKEL (reference sequence). CDR3 coding DNA: TGTGCCAGCAGCTTCGGACAGGGACACACCGGGGAGCTGTTTTTT. This gives the protein CASSFGQGHTGELFF.

J is TRBJ1-1 and V is TRBV5-8; no clear D. This CDR3 spans 15 amino acids. The germline gives CDR1 SGHTS, CDR2 YDEGEE. Trimming pared 0 bases from V and 2 bases from J, leaving 11 bases between. CDR3 nucleotides: TGTGCCAGCAGCTTGGCGGTCCAGACCAACACTGAAGCTTTCTTT. Translated, it gives CASSLAVQTNTEAFF.

This clonotype came up many times. This chain joins TRBV10-2 and TRBJ2-3; 8 bases map to TRBD1. The CDR3 extends over 17 amino acids. Germline V gene lookup returns CDR1 WSHSY and CDR2 SAAADI. Trimming at V came to 5 bases and at J to 3 bases, leaving 13 bases not matched to a gene. CDR3 sequence (DNA): TGCGCCAGCAGTACCCTCCGAAGGACAGGGCAAACAGATACGCAGTATTTT. Its protein product is CASSTLRRTGQTDTQYF.

In this sample, this clonotype turned up many times. The chain recombines TRBV20-1 with TRBJ2-3; D may be TRBD2 (6 bases). The CDR3 length is 14 residues. Germline lookup yields CDR1 DFQATT and CDR2 SNEGSKA (reference sequence). V gave up 2 bases and J gave up 4 bases, with 13 bases separating them. The CDR3 sequence: CSARTGSGADTQYF. The DNA for the CDR3 is TGCAGTGCTAGAACCGGGAGTGGGGCAGATACGCAGTATTTT.

This clonotype was observed at least ten times. The rearrangement joins TRBV5-6 to TRBJ2-5, with TRBD2 identical over 11 bases. The CDR3 is made up of 16 amino acids. CDR1 is SGHDT and CDR2 is YYEEEE in the germline V gene. V gave up 3 bases and J gave up 2 bases; unmatched junction bases: 6. This CDR3 reads CASSWGIAGGQETQYF. The DNA for the CDR3 is TGTGCCAGCAGCTGGGGAATAGCGGGAGGGCAAGAGACCCAGTACTTC. The full variable domain, in which reference TRBV5-6 and TRBJ2-5 provide the parts outside the CDR3, is DAGVTQSPTHLIKTRGQQVTLRCSPKSGHDTVSWYQQALGQGPQFIFQYYEEEERQRGNFPDRFSGHQFPNYSSELNVNALLLGDSALYLCASSWGIAGGQETQYFGPGTRLLVL.

In this sample, this clonotype turned up a few times. The rearrangement uses TRBV18 and TRBJ1-5, with TRBD1 matching over 7 bases. This CDR3 is 15 amino acids long. Trimming took 3 bases from V and 7 from J; bases not matched to a gene: 9. CDR1 is KGHSH and CDR2 is LQKENI in the germline V gene. CDR3 DNA sequence: TGTGCCAGCTCACCGCAACAGGGGTTCGACCAGCCCCAGCATTTT. Translated: CASSPQQGFDQPQHF.

This sequence joins TRBV7-9 and TRBJ2-7; D may be TRBD1 (8 bases). The germline gives CDR1 SEHNR, CDR2 FQNEAQ (reference sequence). This CDR3 region has 17 residues. V was shortened by 1 base and J by 6 bases, with 22 bases between the two germline ends. CDR3 sequence: CASSLGPPGQGGTEQYF. DNA of the CDR3: TGTGCCAGCAGCTTAGGCCCTCCTGGACAGGGAGGGACCGAGCAGTACTTC.

This clonotype appeared many times. The chain joins TRBV12-3 or TRBV12-4 to TRBJ2-2; unclear D gene. V was pared by 1 base and J by 3 bases, with 9 bases between. The CDR3 has 15 residues. The CDR3 is CASSLDQTYTGELFF. CDR3 nucleotides: TGTGCCAGCAGTTTAGACCAGACCTACACCGGGGAGCTGTTTTTT.

This clonotype was counted only a few times. As DNA, the CDR3 is TGTGCCAGCAGTTACGCGGGGGGAAGGAACAATGAGCAGTTCTTC. It encodes CASSYAGGRNNEQFF. The V call is TRBV27, the J call TRBJ2-1, with 8 bases fitting TRBD2. V lost 4 bases, J lost 5 bases, and 7 bases stayed unmatched. The CDR3 has 15 residues. Germline V gene lookup returns CDR1 MNHEY and CDR2 SMNVEV (reference sequence).

The V and J genes are TRBV20-1 and TRBJ2-1; 11 bases fit TRBD2. CDR1 and CDR2 from the germline V gene are DFQATT and SNEGSKA (reference sequence). Trimming removed 0 bases from V and 0 bases from J; junction bases left unmatched: 13. This CDR3 has 20 residues. CDR3 sequence reads: CSARDRGGTSGQFSYNEQFF. The CDR3 nucleotides read TGCAGTGCTAGAGATCGAGGCGGGACTAGCGGTCAATTCTCCTACAATGAGCAGTTCTTC.

This clonotype has at least ten counts. This chain joins TRBV20-1 and TRBJ1-5, with TRBD1 identical over 7 bases. J gave up 11 bases and V 6 bases, and 16 bases lay outside the gene matches. This CDR3 region has 14 residues. CDR1 is DFQATT, CDR2 SNEGSKA, per germline (reference sequence). CDR3 residues: CSASGDSPEGAQHF. CDR3 sequence (DNA): TGCAGTGCGTCAGGGGACAGTCCGGAAGGGGCCCAGCATTTT.

Worth noting for this clonotype: This may be a read error: a much more frequent sequence differs by one nucleotide. The CDR3 protein is CSARDLWVAGVSDTQYF. Here the CDR3 DNA reads TGCAGTGCTAGAGATCTGTGGGTAGCGGGAGTTTCGGATACGCAGTATTTT. V usage is TRBV20-1 and J usage is TRBJ2-3; 9 nucleotides agree with TRBD2. Germline values: CDR1 DFQATT, CDR2 SNEGSKA (reference sequence). With 0 bases clipped from V and 6 bases from J, the junction kept 13 bases outside the gene matches. The CDR3 totals 17 residues.

This clonotype was counted between two and nine times. The rearrangement uses TRBV7-2 and TRBJ1-1; no definite D call. Trimming took off 2 bases at V and 6 bases at J, with 10 bases between the two ends. CDR1 SGHTA and CDR2 FQGNSA come from the germline V gene. The CDR3 contains 13 residues. The chain's CDR3 is CASSLQFRAEAFF. In DNA, the CDR3 is TGTGCCAGCAGCTTACAGTTCCGAGCTGAAGCTTTCTTT.

This clonotype was seen repeatedly, ten times or more. The V and J genes are TRBV6-1 and TRBJ1-6, with D perhaps TRBD1 (6 bases). This CDR3 is built from 17 residues. V shed 5 bases and J shed 0 bases, with 14 bases lying between them. Germline CDR1 and CDR2: MNHNS and SASEGT. CDR3 DNA: TGTGCCAGCAGTACGACAGGACGCGGCTCCTATAATTCACCCCTCCACTTT. It codes for CASSTTGRGSYNSPLHF.

A few counts support this clonotype. The chain links TRBV20-1 to TRBJ2-1; the D gene could be TRBD1 or TRBD2 (5 bases each). The germline V gene encodes CDR1 DFQATT and CDR2 SNEGSKA (reference sequence). Trimming cost V 2 bases and J 8 bases, with 13 bases left between them. The CDR3 totals 13 residues. The CDR3 bases are TGCAGTGCTAGATTCCGGGACGGCGATGAGCAGTTCTTC. Translated, it gives CSARFRDGDEQFF.

Ten or more counts support this clonotype. This chain uses TRBV5-1 with TRBJ2-1; D is ambiguous. Per germline, CDR1 SGHRS and CDR2 YFSETQ. The CDR3 consists of 14 residues. Trimming took off 0 bases at V and 3 bases at J, with 7 bases between the two ends. CDR3 nucleotides: TGCGCCAGCAGCTTGGACAGAATCTACAATGAGCAGTTCTTC. Translating gives CASSLDRIYNEQFF.

This clonotype was recorded at least ten times. The chain joins TRBV28 to TRBJ2-7; no reliable D call. The CDR3 is 16 amino acids. Germline V gives CDR1 MDHEN, CDR2 SYDVKM. Trimming shortened V by 3 bases and J by 3 bases, and 18 bases separated the two germline ends. CDR3 coding DNA: TGTGCCAGCAGTTTCCAACCGCGAAGGTACAGCTACGAGCAGTACTTC. It specifies CASSFQPRRYSYEQYF.

V is TRBV28 and J is TRBJ2-7; a weak D match, TRBD2 (5 bases). Germline values: CDR1 MDHEN, CDR2 SYDVKM. The CDR3 length is 15 residues. V was cut by 6 bases and J by 0 bases, with 15 bases left in between. CDR3 in amino acids: CASSAASYPSYEQYF. The CDR3 coding sequence is TGTGCCAGCAGCGCCGCTAGCTACCCCTCCTACGAGCAGTACTTC.

In its sample, this clonotype was seen a few times. The chain links TRBV27 to TRBJ2-5, with 8 bases matching TRBD2. Germline CDR1 is MNHEY and CDR2 is SMNVEV (reference sequence). This CDR3 contains 16 residues. With V trimmed by 4 bases and J by 2 bases, 9 bases remained unmatched. The CDR3, as DNA: TGTGCCAGCAGTTCGTGGGGAGCGGGAGCGCAAGAGACCCAGTACTTC. This encodes CASSSWGAGAQETQYF.